The sequence of this T cell receptor beta chain was determined in a study of cytomegalovirus exposure and HLA in healthy donors. The assay was immunoSEQ multiplex PCR, and TCRdb's table has in-frame clones only and misses some. The sample has 55,000 to 70,000 clones; roughly 90% are singletons. Whole-study findings and limits: The finding came from a later analysis; first-cohort TCR clusters tended to co-occur in the roughly 120 validation repertoires.

Regarding this clone: Its target is unknown.

The germline CDR1 and CDR2 sequences are LNHDA and SQIVND (reference sequence). V lost 6 bases and J 5 bases, leaving 11 bases between the germline ends. The CDR3 extends over 13 amino acids. J is TRBJ2-1 and V is TRBV19, with D perhaps matching TRBD1 (6 bases). Sequencing input: PBMCs. The sequence was obtained from a woman in her twenties or thirties in good health and CMV-seronegative. CDR3 amino acids: CASRSRTDNEQFF. The CDR3 DNA follows: TGTGCCAGTAGGTCCCGGACAGACAATGAGCAGTTCTTC.